This passage covers 24 T cell receptor beta chains from one sample sequenced in a study of T cell changes during pregnancy in multiple sclerosis. Produced via immunoSEQ multiplex PCR; TCRdb's table is partial and in-frame only. The profile shows fewer than 20,000 clones, roughly 90% of them singletons. The sample was CD8+ T cells from peripheral blood mononuclear cells, taken after pregnancy. The receptors here all came from a female donor in good health, enrolled as a control in a pregnancy study.

This chain connects TRBV5-1 to TRBJ2-3; 8 bases fit TRBD1. The CDR3 runs 14 residues. J was trimmed by 2 bases and V by 5 bases; bases with no gene match: 4. CDR1 SGHRS and CDR2 YFSETQ come from the germline V gene. DNA of the CDR3: TGCGCCAGCAGGGCGGGACAGGCCACAGATACGCAGTATTTT. Its translation is CASRAGQATDTQYF.

The V gene is TRBV9, the J gene TRBJ1-5, with a weak D call TRBD1 (6 bases). The germline CDR1 and CDR2 sequences are SGDLS and YYNGEE. The V gene lost 3 bases and the J gene lost 4 bases, with 17 bases spanning the gap. CDR3 length equals 16 residues. The CDR3 region is CASSAYGDRSNQPQHF. The CDR3 nucleotides read TGTGCCAGCAGCGCCTACGGAGACAGGAGTAATCAGCCCCAGCATTTT.

This chain joins TRBV6-1 and TRBJ2-3; D perhaps matches TRBD2 (9 bases). With 2 bases removed from V and 5 bases from J, the gap between germline ends came to 14 bases. The CDR3 runs 15 residues. CDR1 is MNHNS and CDR2 is SASEGT in the germline V gene. This chain's CDR3 is CASSESGGTGDTQYF. DNA of the CDR3: TGTGCCAGCAGTGAAAGCGGGGGGACAGGAGATACGCAGTATTTT.

The chain links TRBV19 to TRBJ2-1; 9 bases match TRBD2. Germline CDR1 LNHDA, CDR2 SQIVND (reference sequence). The CDR3 length is 14 residues. Losses at the gene ends were 8 bases for V and 6 bases for J; bases not matched to a gene: 8. The CDR3 is CASGEASGVNEQFF. The CDR3, as DNA: TGTGCCAGTGGGGAGGCTAGCGGGGTCAATGAGCAGTTCTTC.

This rearrangement joins TRBV11-2 to TRBJ2-7; the D gene is possibly TRBD1 (6 bases). With 5 bases removed from V and 3 bases from J, the gap between germline ends came to 11 bases. The CDR3 runs to 13 residues. CDR1 SGHAT and CDR2 FQNNGV come from the germline V gene. The CDR3 sequence: CASSAEDSYEQYF. The CDR3 DNA reads as TGTGCCAGCAGCGCCGAGGACAGCTACGAGCAGTACTTC.

The V gene is TRBV2, the J gene TRBJ2-7; possibly TRBD1 for D (5 bases). V lost 6 bases and J 2 bases, leaving 8 bases between the germline ends. Germline V gives CDR1 SNHLY, CDR2 FYNNEI. The CDR3 length is 12 residues. Here the CDR3 DNA reads TGTGCCAGCAGGGGGCGGCCCTACGAGCAGTACTTC. Translated: CASRGRPYEQYF.

This chain connects TRBV30 to TRBJ1-3, with D hard to call. Trimming removed 2 bases from V and 2 bases from J, with 10 bases in between. Germline assignment: CDR1 GTSNPN and CDR2 SVGIG (reference sequence). This CDR3 spans 14 amino acids. DNA of the CDR3: TGTGCCTGGAGTCCAGGAATTACTGGAAACACCATATATTTT. Translated: CAWSPGITGNTIYF.

J is TRBJ1-2 and V is TRBV5-8; no reliable D call. The V end was cut by 4 bases, the J end by 3 bases, with 10 bases between. This CDR3 spans 13 amino acids. The V gene's germline CDR1 is SGHTS and CDR2 YDEGEE. CDR3 DNA: TGTGCCAGCAGCGTGCCACACCACTATGGCTACACCTTC. Translation gives CASSVPHHYGYTF.

CDR3 bases: TGTGCCAGCAGCCCCTGGACTGGCGTACAAGAGACCCAGTACTTC. Translation gives CASSPWTGVQETQYF. The genes are TRBV11-2 and TRBJ2-5; D is perhaps TRBD2 (5 bases). Deletions cut 5 bases from V and 2 bases from J, with 15 bases between. This CDR3 is 15 amino acids long. Germline lookup yields CDR1 SGHAT and CDR2 FQNNGV.

This clone was recorded once. The V and J genes are TRBV5-1 and TRBJ2-5; 12 bases are a match to TRBD1. Germline CDR1 and CDR2: SGHRS and YFSETQ. There are 15 residues in the CDR3. The ends lost 2 bases at V and 5 bases at J; junction bases unmatched: 4. The CDR3 reads CASSFGTGGSETQYF. CDR3 DNA sequence: TGCGCCAGCAGCTTTGGGACAGGGGGCTCGGAGACCCAGTACTTC. Full variable domain (rest looked up from reference TRBV5-1 and TRBJ2-5): KAGVTQTPRYLIKTRGQQVTLSCSPISGHRSVSWYQQTPGQGLQFLFEYFSETQRNKGNFPGRFSGRQFSNSRSEMNVSTLELGDSALYLCASSFGTGGSETQYFGPGTRLLVL.

The genes are TRBV27 and TRBJ2-1; D remains ambiguous. The CDR3 consists of 14 residues. V dropped 6 bases and J dropped 8 bases, with 17 bases sitting between them. In germline, CDR1 is MNHEY, CDR2 SMNVEV (reference sequence). The chain's CDR3 is CASSSMSTSHEQFF. As DNA, the CDR3 is TGTGCCAGCAGCTCAATGTCCACCAGTCATGAGCAGTTCTTC.

V is TRBV10-2 and J is TRBJ2-7, with a tentative D call TRBD1 (6 bases). This CDR3 comprises 14 residues. V lost 0 bases to trimming and J lost 2 bases, with 8 bases between them. Germline CDR1 WSHSY, CDR2 SAAADI. CDR3 loop: CASSESWGPYEQYF. The CDR3, as DNA: TGCGCCAGCAGTGAGTCGTGGGGGCCCTACGAGCAGTACTTC.

The V call is TRBV19, the J call TRBJ2-1, with D tentatively TRBD1 (6 bases). V was cut by 1 base and J by 1 base, with 11 bases left in between. This CDR3 contains 16 residues. Germline values: CDR1 LNHDA, CDR2 SQIVND (reference sequence). The CDR3: CASSIVPGVSYNEQFF. CDR3 DNA sequence: TGTGCCAGTAGTATAGTGCCAGGGGTATCCTACAATGAGCAGTTCTTC. The full variable domain, in which reference TRBV19 and TRBJ2-1 provide the parts outside the CDR3, is DGGITQSPKYLFRKEGQNVTLSCEQNLNHDAMYWYRQDPGQGLRLIYYSQIVNDFQKGDIAEGYSVSREKKESFPLTVTSAQKNPTAFYLCASSIVPGVSYNEQFFGPGTRLTVL.

The chain has TRBV4-1 and TRBJ2-7; D gene uncertain. Per the germline V gene, CDR1 is MGHRA and CDR2 is YSYEKL. The CDR3 loop spans 13 amino acids. V lost 4 bases and J lost 2, with 9 bases in between. CDR3 sequence (DNA): TGCGCCAGCAGCCTCAGCGTTACCTACGAGCAGTACTTC. As protein: CASSLSVTYEQYF.

The V gene is TRBV2, the J gene TRBJ2-5; D not certain. V was cut by 7 bases and J by 2 bases, with 20 bases left in between. CDR3 length: 16 residues. The germline V gene has CDR1 SNHLY and CDR2 FYNNEI. The CDR3 bases are TGTGCCAGCAACAGCCCCCCCTCCCCTCCACAAGAGACCCAGTACTTC. Translating it yields CASNSPPSPPQETQYF.

With regard to this clone: This specimen includes other DNA sequences encoding the same CDR3. This chain uses TRBV27 with TRBJ1-5; D is uncertain. This CDR3 has 13 residues. V was clipped by 2 bases and J by 1 base, with 3 bases between them. From germline, CDR1 is MNHEY and CDR2 SMNVEV (reference sequence). CDR3 in amino acids: CASSLSSNQPQHF. CDR3 coding DNA: TGTGCCAGCAGTTTAAGCAGCAATCAGCCCCAGCATTTT.

The rearrangement joins TRBV11-2 to TRBJ2-5; D might be TRBD2 (6 bases). The germline V and J ends were trimmed by 3 bases and 2 bases, with 10 bases remaining between them. CDR3 size: 14 residues. CDR1 is SGHAT, CDR2 FQNNGV, per germline. In nucleotides, the CDR3 is TGTGCCAGCAGCTTGGACTACCGACAAGAGACCCAGTACTTC. Translated, it gives CASSLDYRQETQYF.

Regarding this clone: Germline and junction disagree at one end, which may indicate a read error. V usage is TRBV6-5 and J usage is TRBJ2-1; 9 bases are a match to TRBD2. CDR3 length: 11 amino acids. CDR1 MNHEY and CDR2 SVGAGI come from the germline V gene. CDR3 sequence: CASSNSGRFVF. As DNA, the CDR3 is TGTGCCAGCAGTAACAGCGGGAGGTTCGTCTTC.

This chain connects TRBV19 to TRBJ1-1; a possible D gene is TRBD1 (5 bases). The CDR3 has 16 residues. The germline V gene has CDR1 LNHDA and CDR2 SQIVND (reference sequence). V was clipped by 3 bases and J by 2 bases, with 16 bases between them. This CDR3 is CASSIVRGWANTEAFF. CDR3 DNA sequence: TGTGCCAGTAGTATTGTAAGGGGATGGGCTAACACTGAAGCTTTCTTT.

The V gene is TRBV7-3, the J gene TRBJ2-1, with D uncertain. Germline V gives CDR1 SGHTA, CDR2 FQGTGA. The CDR3 loop spans 13 amino acids. Trimming cost V 5 bases and J 4 bases, with 9 bases left between them. CDR3 sequence: CASSTDIYNEQFF. CDR3 DNA: TGTGCCAGCAGCACCGACATTTACAATGAGCAGTTCTTC.

The chain recombines TRBV5-6 with TRBJ2-5; D call uncertain. The CDR3 runs to 12 residues. Trimming removed 0 bases at V and 5 bases at J, with 5 bases between. Germline assignment: CDR1 SGHDT and CDR2 YYEEEE. This chain's CDR3 is CASSLAGETQYF. The DNA of the CDR3 is TGTGCCAGCAGCTTGGCCGGGGAGACCCAGTACTTC.

The chain carries TRBV29-1 and TRBJ2-2; 8 nucleotides agree with TRBD2. V shed 4 bases, J shed 6 bases, and the junction held 4 bases outside the gene matches. Germline V lookup: CDR1 SQVTM, CDR2 ANQGSEA. This CDR3 is 13 amino acids long. Here the CDR3 reads CSVAGGSAGELFF. The CDR3 DNA sequence: TGCAGCGTTGCGGGGGGGTCGGCCGGGGAGCTGTTTTTT.

The V gene is TRBV5-4, the J gene TRBJ2-7; 9 positions match TRBD2. CDR1 is SGHNT and CDR2 is YYREEE in the germline V gene (reference sequence). This CDR3 is built from 14 residues. J was trimmed by 3 bases and V by 4 bases; bases with no gene match: 5. CDR3 nucleotide sequence: TGTGCCAGCAGCCGTAGCGGGAGTAGCTACGAGCAGTACTTC. Translated, it gives CASSRSGSSYEQYF.

V gene TRBV7-6 combines with J gene TRBJ1-2; 7 nucleotides line up with TRBD1. V shed 4 bases and J 6 bases; nucleotides not matched to a gene: 14. Germline V gives CDR1 SGHVS, CDR2 FNYEAQ. The CDR3 loop spans 16 amino acids. The CDR3 loop is CASSSDRVARRDGYTF. The CDR3, as DNA: TGTGCCAGCAGCTCCGACAGGGTGGCACGGCGAGATGGCTACACCTTC.